These 9 T cell receptor beta chains were sequenced from one sample in a study of T cells in Graves' hyperthyroidism and ophthalmopathy. The CDR3 regions of TCR beta were amplified from RNA transcripts. The TCR CDR3 first-round RT-PCR relied on the HTBI primer set. TCRdb re-analysed the multiplex PCR reads in MiXCR, keeping a single row per CDR3 protein. Among 690,000 or so distinct CDR3 sequences, 18% were seen once, and the ten largest hold roughly a sixth. The sample comprised blood. Every receptor here comes from a woman aged 45-65 years with Graves' hyperthyroidism that later progressed to Graves' ophthalmopathy.

The chain links TRBV12-3 or TRBV12-4 to TRBJ2-7; tentative D call: TRBD1 (6 bases). V was pared by 6 bases and J by 2 bases, with 11 bases between. The CDR3 is 13 residues long. CDR3 in amino acids: CASSGQFPYEQYF. DNA for the CDR3: TGTGCCAGCAGCGGACAGTTCCCCTACGAGCAGTACTTC.

This clonotype has a count of ten or more. The chain is built from TRBV9 and TRBJ1-2; D gene unclear. The CDR3 is 11 amino acids. Per the germline V gene, CDR1 is SGDLS and CDR2 is YYNGEE. V gave up 6 bases and J gave up 4 bases, with 7 bases separating them. The CDR3 nucleotides read TGTGCCAGCAACGGTGGCTATGGCTACACCTTC. Its protein product is CASNGGYGYTF.

This clonotype was seen at least ten times. The chain uses TRBV7-9 and TRBJ2-3, with 9 bases identical to TRBD2. Per the germline V gene, CDR1 is SEHNR and CDR2 is FQNEAQ (reference sequence). Trimming at V came to 1 base and at J to 1 base, leaving 9 bases not matched to a gene. The CDR3 contains 18 residues. CDR3 nucleotide sequence: TGTGCCAGCAGCTTAGGAGCGGGGGGATCCCCTGGCACAGATACGCAGTATTTT. Amino acids: CASSLGAGGSPGTDTQYF.

There are many counts of this clonotype. The V call is TRBV20-1, the J call TRBJ1-6; D ambiguous. The CDR3 is made up of 15 amino acids. V lost 3 bases and J lost 5, with 14 bases in between. CDR1 and CDR2 from the germline V gene are DFQATT and SNEGSKA (reference sequence). DNA of the CDR3: TGCAGTGCTAGGGGTGACGGTCTTAATAATTCACCCCTCCACTTT. It is translated as CSARGDGLNNSPLHF.

This clonotype was seen a handful of times. This chain joins TRBV7-8 and TRBJ1-1; D unclear. Germline lookup yields CDR1 SGHVS and CDR2 FQNEAQ. Deletions cut 5 bases from V and 6 bases from J, with 16 bases between. CDR3 size: 14 residues. The CDR3 sequence: CASSRTTSRSEAFF. The CDR3 DNA sequence: TGTGCCAGCAGCAGAACAACCAGCCGATCTGAAGCTTTCTTT. Full variable domain (missing parts from reference TRBV7-8 and TRBJ1-1): GAGVSQSPRYKVAKRGQDVALRCDPISGHVSLFWYQQALGQGPEFLTYFQNEAQLDKSGLPSDRFFAERPEGSVSTLKIQRTQQEDSAVYLCASSRTTSRSEAFFGQGTRLTVV.

V gene TRBV30 combines with J gene TRBJ1-6; TRBD1 matches 7 bases. This CDR3 is built from 14 residues. Germline V gives CDR1 GTSNPN, CDR2 SVGIG (reference sequence). The ends lost 4 bases at V and 10 bases at J; junction bases unmatched: 10. The DNA for the CDR3 is TGTGCCTGGACGTCAGGGACAGCCGTATCACCCCTCCACTTT. Its translation: CAWTSGTAVSPLHF. Combining the CDR3 with reference TRBV30 and TRBJ1-6 gives the whole variable domain SQTIHQWPATLVQPVGSPLSLECTVEGTSNPNLYWYRQAAGRGLQLLFYSVGIGQISSEVPQNLSASRPQDRQFILSSKKLLLSDSGFYLCAWTSGTAVSPLHFGNGTRLTVT.

This clonotype was recorded many times. The chain carries TRBV12-5 and TRBJ1-5, with TRBD1 matching 9 bases. The germline V gene encodes CDR1 LGHNT and CDR2 FRNRAP. This CDR3 spans 17 amino acids. The J segment lost 6 bases and the V segment lost 4 bases, leaving 13 bases of the junction unmatched. This CDR3 reads CASGSEANRGRTQPQHF. CDR3 nucleotides: TGTGCTAGTGGTTCAGAAGCTAACAGGGGGCGGACTCAGCCCCAGCATTTT.

This clonotype was recorded many times. V is TRBV3-1 and J is TRBJ1-3; D remains ambiguous. The V gene lost 0 bases and the J gene lost 2 bases, with 5 bases spanning the gap. The CDR3 covers 14 residues. The germline V gene encodes CDR1 LGHDT and CDR2 YNNKEL (reference sequence). CDR3 DNA sequence: TGTGCCAGCAGCCAAGATTTAACTGGAAACACCATATATTTT. Protein sequence: CASSQDLTGNTIYF.

This clonotype came up many times. The chain uses TRBV3-1 and TRBJ2-3; possible D gene TRBD1, 5 bases. Germline CDR1 LGHDT, CDR2 YNNKEL (reference sequence). The CDR3 sequence is 15 residues long. Trimming removed 6 bases from V and 2 bases from J, with 15 bases in between. As DNA, the CDR3 is TGTGCCAGCAGTCCTCTCGACAGACTCACAGATACGCAGTATTTT. Protein: CASSPLDRLTDTQYF.